This record covers a single T cell receptor beta chain. The data derive from a study of PD-L1 blockade in urothelial cancer. Looked up from germline, CDR1 is MNHEY and CDR2 is SVGAGI. The CDR3 length is 15 residues. V was pared by 5 bases and J by 3 bases, with 5 bases of the junction left unmatched. Time point in this sample: pretreatment peripheral blood. Patient disease was locally advanced or metastatic urothelial carcinoma. Libraries were prepared by immunoSEQ multiplex PCR; TCRdb keeps only in-frame clonotypes and omits some of them. The sample contains over 35,000 clones, 91% of which appear only once.

This clonotype was obtained from a woman aged 55-70 years with urothelial cancer. Specimen: PBMCs, collected around atezolizumab (anti-PD-L1) treatment. The chain couples TRBV6-5 to TRBJ2-1; TRBD2 matches 9 bases. CDR3 nucleotide sequence: TGTGCCAGCAGTGCGGGAGGGAGGGGCTACAATGAGCAGTTCTTC. This sequence encodes CASSAGGRGYNEQFF.